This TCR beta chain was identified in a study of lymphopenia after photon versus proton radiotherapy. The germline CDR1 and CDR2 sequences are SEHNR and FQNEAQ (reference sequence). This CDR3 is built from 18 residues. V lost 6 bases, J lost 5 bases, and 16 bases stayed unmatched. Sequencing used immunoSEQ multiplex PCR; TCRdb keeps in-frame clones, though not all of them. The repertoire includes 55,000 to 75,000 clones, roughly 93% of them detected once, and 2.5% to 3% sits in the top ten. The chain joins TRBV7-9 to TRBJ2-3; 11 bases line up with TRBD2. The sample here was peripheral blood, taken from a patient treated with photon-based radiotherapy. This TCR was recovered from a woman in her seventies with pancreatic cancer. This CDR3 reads CASRLPPRLAGRGDTQYF. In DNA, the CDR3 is TGTGCCAGCAGGTTACCCCCCCGACTAGCGGGACGTGGAGATACGCAGTATTTT.